Included here is one TCR beta chain sequence, with context. As yet, its antigen is unknown. Donors counted as nominally healthy when sampled, yet unrecorded immune exposures were likely. The data were obtained in a study of cytomegalovirus exposure and HLA in healthy donors. In the PCR, 60 Vbeta and 13 Jbeta primers were used. The protocol was immunoSEQ multiplex PCR, while the TCRdb copy is restricted to in-frame clones and leaves out a portion. The specimen's table records 100,000 to 150,000 clones. Findings and limits, study-wide: Researchers reported from a later analysis that most CMV-associated TCR beta chains appeared HLA-restricted. Analyzed later, association rates of TCRs varied across HLA loci, with DRB1 most and HLA-C fewest. Data from an earlier analysis indicated that most TCR beta V segments were productive either about 90% or about 30% of the time.

With 2 bases clipped from V and 10 bases from J, the junction kept 7 bases outside the gene matches. The CDR3 sequence is 16 residues long. The germline V gene has CDR1 MRHNA and CDR2 SNTAGT. The TCR sequence derives from a man younger than 45 in good health and CMV-seronegative. The specimen was PBMCs. The chain has TRBV6-4 and TRBJ2-1; 14 bases map to TRBD2. As DNA, the CDR3 is TGTGCCAGCAGTGACGACGGACTAGCGGGGGGCGGAGAGCAGTTCTTC. This gives the protein CASSDDGLAGGGEQFF.